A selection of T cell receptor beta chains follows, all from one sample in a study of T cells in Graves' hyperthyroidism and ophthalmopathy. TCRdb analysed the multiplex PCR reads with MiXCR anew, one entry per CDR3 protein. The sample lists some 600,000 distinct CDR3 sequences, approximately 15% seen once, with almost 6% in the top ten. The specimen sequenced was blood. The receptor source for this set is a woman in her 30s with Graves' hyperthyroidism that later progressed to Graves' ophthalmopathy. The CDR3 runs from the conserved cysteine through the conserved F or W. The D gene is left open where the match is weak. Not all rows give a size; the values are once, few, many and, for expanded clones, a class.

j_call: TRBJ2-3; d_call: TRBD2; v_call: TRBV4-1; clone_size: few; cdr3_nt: TGCGCCAGCAGCCAATCAGGGGCTAGCGGGAGTGGAGCGCAGTATTTT; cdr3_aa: CASSQSGASGSGAQYF
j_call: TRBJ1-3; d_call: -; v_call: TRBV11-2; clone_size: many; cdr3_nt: TGTGCCAGCAGCTTAGAGCCCGGAAACACCATATATTTT; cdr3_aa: CASSLEPGNTIYF
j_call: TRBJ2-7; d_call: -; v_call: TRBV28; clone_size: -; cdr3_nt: TGTGCCAGCAGCCCATACCCCTGGGACAACTCCTACGAGCAGTACTTC; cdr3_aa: CASSPYPWDNSYEQYF
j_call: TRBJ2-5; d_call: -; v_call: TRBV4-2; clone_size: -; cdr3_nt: TGTGCCAGCAGCCAAGTCGGTGGGATAACCCAGTACTTC; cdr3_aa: CASSQVGGITQYF
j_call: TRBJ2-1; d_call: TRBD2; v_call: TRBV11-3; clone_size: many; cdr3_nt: TGTGCCAGCAGAGACCCGGGACTAGCGGAGCCCTGGAATGAGCAGTTCTTC; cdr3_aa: CASRDPGLAEPWNEQFF
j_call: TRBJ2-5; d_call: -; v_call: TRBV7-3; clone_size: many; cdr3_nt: TGTGCCAGCAGCGCCTGGGTCGGGGTTCAAGAGACCCAGTACTTC; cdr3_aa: CASSAWVGVQETQYF
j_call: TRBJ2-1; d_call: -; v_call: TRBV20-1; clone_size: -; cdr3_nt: TGCAGTGCTATGGACCCGGGGGAGGGGGAGCGGTCCTACAATGAGCAGTTCTTC; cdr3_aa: CSAMDPGEGERSYNEQFF
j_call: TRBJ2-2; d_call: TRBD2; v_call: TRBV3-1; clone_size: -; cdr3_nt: TGTGCCAGCAGCCTCGGACTAGCGGGGCACACCGGGGAGCTGTTTTTT; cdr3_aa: CASSLGLAGHTGELFF
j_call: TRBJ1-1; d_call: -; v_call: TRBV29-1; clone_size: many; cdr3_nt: TGCAGCGTTGCCAGGGGAGAAACTGAAGCTTTCTTT; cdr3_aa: CSVARGETEAFF
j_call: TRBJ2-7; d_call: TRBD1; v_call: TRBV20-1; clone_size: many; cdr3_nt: TGCAGTGCTAGAGATCGAAGACAGGGGGCAGGCGAGCAGTACTTC; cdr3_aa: CSARDRRQGAGEQYF
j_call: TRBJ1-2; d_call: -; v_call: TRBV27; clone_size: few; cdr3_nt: TGTGCCAGCAGCCCCTGGGGAGAACCTTATGGCTACACCTTC; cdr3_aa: CASSPWGEPYGYTF
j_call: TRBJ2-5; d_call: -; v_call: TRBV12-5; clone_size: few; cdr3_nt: TGTGCTAGTGGTCTACAGGGTCTTATACAGGAGACCCAGTACTTC; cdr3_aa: CASGLQGLIQETQYF
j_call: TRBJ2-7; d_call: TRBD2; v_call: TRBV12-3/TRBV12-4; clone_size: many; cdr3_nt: TGTGCCAGCAGTTTAACGGCTAGCGGATCCTACGAGCAGTACTTC; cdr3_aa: CASSLTASGSYEQYF
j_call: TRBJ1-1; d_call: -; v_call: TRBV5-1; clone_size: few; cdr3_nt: TGCGCCAGCAGCTTGGATTTCTTGAACACTGAAGCTTTCTTT; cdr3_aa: CASSLDFLNTEAFF
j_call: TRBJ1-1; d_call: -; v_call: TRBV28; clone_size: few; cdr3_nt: TGTGCCAGCAGTTTAAGAACGCCCGGGAGCACTGAAGCTTTCTTT; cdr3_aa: CASSLRTPGSTEAFF
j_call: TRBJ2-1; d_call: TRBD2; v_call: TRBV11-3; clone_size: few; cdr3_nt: TGTGCCAGCAGCCCCTTAAGCGGGAGTTGGAATGAGCAGTTCTTC; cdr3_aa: CASSPLSGSWNEQFF